This T cell receptor beta chain is drawn from a study of healthy donors' naive CD4 and CD8 T cells. Notes on this clonotype: Antigen: not known.

The V end lost 5 bases, the J end lost 8 bases, and 12 bases lay between the germline ends. This CDR3 has 11 residues. CDR1 is SQVTM and CDR2 is ANQGSEA in the germline V gene. Sorting defined naive CD4+ as CD4+CD8-CD45RO-CD45RA+ and naive CD8+ as CD8+CD4-CD45RA+CD27bright. A linear amplification protocol produced the TCR libraries from 500 ng of total RNA. Via MiXCR, TCRdb re-called the reads, giving one row per CDR3 protein. The repertoire includes roughly 200,000 distinct CDR3 sequences, about four fifths of them detected once, and less than 2.5% sits in the top ten. Study results and caveats: Bulk sequencing left alpha and beta chains unpaired. Positive CDR3 charge linked to CD4+ cells, negative to CD8+ cells. Reportedly, most V and J gene segments showed naive CD4+ versus CD8+ bias.

The specimen was naive CD4+ and CD8+ T cells sorted from blood, pooled from several donors. This receptor was identified in a pool of human donors in good health; the sample pools cells from several healthy donors. V gene TRBV29-1 combines with J gene TRBJ1-2; D might be TRBD1 (5 bases). The CDR3 sequence is CSVYDWGGYTF. CDR3 sequence (DNA): TGCAGCGTTTATGACTGGGGCGGCTACACCTTC.